This is a list of T cell receptor beta chains from one sample in a study of cytomegalovirus exposure and HLA in healthy donors. Produced via immunoSEQ multiplex PCR; TCRdb's table is partial and in-frame only. Altogether around 220,000 clones are present, around 90% being singletons, with the ten largest covering about 2.9%. Sequenced sample: PBMCs. All receptors come from a woman aged 18-30 years in good health and CMV-seronegative. CDR3s include the opening cysteine and the closing phenylalanine or tryptophan. A D gene is named only where the DNA matches it firmly. A clone size is listed for some rows: how often the clone was seen (once, few, many), or a class if it is expanded.

CDR3 protein: CAISESGIDTGELFF
CDR3 DNA: TGTGCCATCAGTGAGTCCGGTATAGACACCGGGGAGCTGTTTTTT
clone size: NA
J gene: TRBJ2-2
D gene: NA
V gene: TRBV10-3

CDR3 protein: CASSATGRPGADTQYF
CDR3 DNA: TGTGCCAGCAGCGCAACCGGGAGGCCCGGCGCAGATACGCAGTATTTT
clone size: NA
J gene: TRBJ2-3
D gene: TRBD2
V gene: TRBV9

CDR3 protein: CASSLALQEQYF
CDR3 DNA: TGTGCCAGCAGCTTAGCCCTTCAGGAGCAGTACTTC
clone size: NA
J gene: TRBJ2-7
D gene: NA
V gene: TRBV7-8

CDR3 protein: CASSSGTSGLYEQYF
CDR3 DNA: TGTGCCAGCAGTTCTGGGACTAGCGGCCTCTACGAGCAGTACTTC
clone size: NA
J gene: TRBJ2-7
D gene: TRBD2
V gene: TRBV28

CDR3 protein: CAWTVLENEQFF
CDR3 DNA: TGTGCCTGGACGGTGTTGGAGAATGAGCAGTTCTTC
clone size: NA
J gene: TRBJ2-1
D gene: NA
V gene: TRBV30

CDR3 protein: CASEATELNQPQHF
CDR3 DNA: TGTGCCAGTGAGGCCACGGAACTCAATCAGCCCCAGCATTTT
clone size: few
J gene: TRBJ1-5
D gene: NA
V gene: TRBV2

CDR3 protein: CSVEEKGQAFF
CDR3 DNA: TGCAGCGTTGAAGAAAAGGGGCAAGCTTTCTTT
clone size: once
J gene: TRBJ1-1
D gene: NA
V gene: TRBV29-1

CDR3 protein: CASSLSPASGIATYEQYF
CDR3 DNA: TGTGCCAGCAGCTTATCCCCAGCTAGCGGGATCGCTACCTACGAGCAGTACTTC
clone size: NA
J gene: TRBJ2-7
D gene: TRBD2
V gene: TRBV7-2

CDR3 protein: CASSYRLADNEQFF
CDR3 DNA: TGTGCCAGCAGTTACCGGCTAGCTGACAATGAGCAGTTCTTC
clone size: NA
J gene: TRBJ2-1
D gene: NA
V gene: TRBV6-5

CDR3 protein: CASVRGGTTNYGYTF
CDR3 DNA: TGTGCCAGCGTGAGGGGGGGGACTACTAACTATGGCTACACCTTC
clone size: NA
J gene: TRBJ1-2
D gene: NA
V gene: TRBV7-9

CDR3 protein: CASRYNPGQTGYNEQFF
CDR3 DNA: TGTGCCAGCAGGTATAATCCAGGACAGACGGGATACAATGAGCAGTTCTTC
clone size: NA
J gene: TRBJ2-1
D gene: NA
V gene: TRBV2

CDR3 protein: CASSQDQGQGISDNQPQHF
CDR3 DNA: TGCGCCAGCAGTCAAGACCAGGGACAGGGAATCTCGGACAATCAGCCCCAGCATTTT
clone size: NA
J gene: TRBJ1-5
D gene: TRBD1
V gene: TRBV4-1

CDR3 protein: CASSQDVAGERVGGTGELFF
CDR3 DNA: TGTGCCAGCAGCCAAGACGTAGCGGGAGAGAGAGTGGGGGGGACCGGGGAGCTGTTTTTT
clone size: NA
J gene: TRBJ2-2
D gene: TRBD2
V gene: TRBV4-2

CDR3 protein: CASSPVAWLGAYEQYF
CDR3 DNA: TGTGCCAGCAGCCCAGTCGCGTGGCTAGGAGCCTACGAGCAGTACTTC
clone size: NA
J gene: TRBJ2-7
D gene: NA
V gene: TRBV4-2

CDR3 protein: CASSPRALAGGLNEQFF
CDR3 DNA: TGTGCCAGCAGCCCCAGAGCCCTAGCGGGAGGGCTGAATGAGCAGTTCTTC
clone size: NA
J gene: TRBJ2-1
D gene: TRBD2
V gene: TRBV11-2

CDR3 protein: CASSLGDISGTLSGANVLTF
CDR3 DNA: TGCGCCAGCAGCCTAGGGGACATCTCTGGGACCCTCTCTGGGGCCAACGTCCTGACTTTC
clone size: NA
J gene: TRBJ2-6
D gene: NA
V gene: TRBV4-1

CDR3 protein: CASSSLDSTGELFF
CDR3 DNA: TGTGCCAGCTCATCCTTGGACAGTACCGGGGAGCTGTTTTTT
clone size: few
J gene: TRBJ2-2
D gene: NA
V gene: TRBV18